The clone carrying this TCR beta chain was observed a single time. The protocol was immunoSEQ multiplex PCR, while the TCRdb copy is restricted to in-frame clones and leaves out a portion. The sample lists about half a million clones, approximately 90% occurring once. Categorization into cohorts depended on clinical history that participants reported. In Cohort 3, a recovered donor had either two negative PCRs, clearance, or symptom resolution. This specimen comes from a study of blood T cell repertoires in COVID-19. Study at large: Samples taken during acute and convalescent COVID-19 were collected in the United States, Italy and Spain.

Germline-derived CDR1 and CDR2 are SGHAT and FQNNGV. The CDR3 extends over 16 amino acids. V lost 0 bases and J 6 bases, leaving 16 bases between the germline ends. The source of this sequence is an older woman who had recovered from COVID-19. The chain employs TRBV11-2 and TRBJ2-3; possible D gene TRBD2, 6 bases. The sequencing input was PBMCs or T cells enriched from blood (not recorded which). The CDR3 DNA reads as TGTGCCAGCAGCTTAGAAGCCCCGACTAGTACCGATACGCAGTATTTT. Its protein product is CASSLEAPTSTDTQYF.